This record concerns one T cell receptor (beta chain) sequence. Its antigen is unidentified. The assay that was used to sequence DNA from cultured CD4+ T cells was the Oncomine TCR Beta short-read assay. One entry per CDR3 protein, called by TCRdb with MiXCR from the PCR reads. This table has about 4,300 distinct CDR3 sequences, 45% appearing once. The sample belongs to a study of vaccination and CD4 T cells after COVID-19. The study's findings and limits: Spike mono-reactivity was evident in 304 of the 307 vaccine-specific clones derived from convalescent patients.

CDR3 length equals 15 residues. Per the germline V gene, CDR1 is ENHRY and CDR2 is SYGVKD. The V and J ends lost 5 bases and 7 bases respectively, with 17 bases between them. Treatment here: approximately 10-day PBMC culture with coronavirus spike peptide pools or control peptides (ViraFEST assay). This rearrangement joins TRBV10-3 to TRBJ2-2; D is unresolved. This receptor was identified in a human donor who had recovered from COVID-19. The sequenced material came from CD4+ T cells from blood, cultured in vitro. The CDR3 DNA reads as TGTGCCATCAGTTCCCCGTGGCCCCGCGGCGGGGAGCTGTTTTTT. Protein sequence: CAISSPWPRGGELFF.